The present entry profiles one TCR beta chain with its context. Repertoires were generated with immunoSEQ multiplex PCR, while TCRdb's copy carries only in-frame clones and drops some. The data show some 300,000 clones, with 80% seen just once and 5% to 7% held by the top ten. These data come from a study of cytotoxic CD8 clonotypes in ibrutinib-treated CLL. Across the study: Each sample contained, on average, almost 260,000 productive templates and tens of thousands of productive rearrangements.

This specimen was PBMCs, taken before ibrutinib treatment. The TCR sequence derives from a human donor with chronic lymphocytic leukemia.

For the CDR3, the DNA is TGTGCCTGGAGTGTACTGAGACAGCAAGAGACCCAGTACTTC. Translated: CAWSVLRQQETQYF. This rearrangement joins TRBV30 to TRBJ2-5; D is perhaps TRBD1 (5 bases). Trimming stripped 0 bases from V and 2 bases from J, with 10 bases between. The CDR3 consists of 14 residues. Per germline, CDR1 GTSNPN and CDR2 SVGIG (reference sequence).